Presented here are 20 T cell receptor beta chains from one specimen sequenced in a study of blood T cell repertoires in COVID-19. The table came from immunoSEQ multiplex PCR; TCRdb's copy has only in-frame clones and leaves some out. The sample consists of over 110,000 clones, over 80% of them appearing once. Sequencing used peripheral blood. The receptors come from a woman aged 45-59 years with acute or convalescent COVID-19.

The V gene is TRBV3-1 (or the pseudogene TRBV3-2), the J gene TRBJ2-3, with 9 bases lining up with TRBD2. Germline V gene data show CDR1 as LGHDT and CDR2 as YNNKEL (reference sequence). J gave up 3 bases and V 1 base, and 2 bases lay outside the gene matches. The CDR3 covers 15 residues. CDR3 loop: CASSQGLAGTDTQYF. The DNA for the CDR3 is TGTGCCAGCAGCCAAGGGCTAGCGGGAACAGATACGCAGTATTTT.

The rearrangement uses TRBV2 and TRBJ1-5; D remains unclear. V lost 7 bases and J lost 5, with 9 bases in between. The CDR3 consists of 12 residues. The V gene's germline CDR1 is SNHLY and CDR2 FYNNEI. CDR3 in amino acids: CASMGSYQPQHF. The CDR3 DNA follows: TGTGCCAGCATGGGCAGCTATCAGCCCCAGCATTTT.

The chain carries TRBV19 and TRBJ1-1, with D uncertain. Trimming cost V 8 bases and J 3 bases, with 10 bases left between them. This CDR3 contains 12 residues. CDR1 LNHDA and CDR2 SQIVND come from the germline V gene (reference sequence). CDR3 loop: CASGEDYTEAFF. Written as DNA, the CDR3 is TGTGCCAGTGGCGAGGACTACACTGAAGCTTTCTTT.

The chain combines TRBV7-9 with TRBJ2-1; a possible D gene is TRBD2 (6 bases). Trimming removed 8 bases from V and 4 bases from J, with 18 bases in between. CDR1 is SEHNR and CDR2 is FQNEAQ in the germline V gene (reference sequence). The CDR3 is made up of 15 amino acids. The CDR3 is CASSNLGGIYNEQFF. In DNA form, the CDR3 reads TGTGCCAGCTCCAATCTCGGGGGTATATACAATGAGCAGTTCTTC.

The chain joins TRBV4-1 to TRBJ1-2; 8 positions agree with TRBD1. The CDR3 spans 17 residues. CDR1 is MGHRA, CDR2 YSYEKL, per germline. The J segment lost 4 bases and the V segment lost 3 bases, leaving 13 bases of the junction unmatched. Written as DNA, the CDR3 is TGCGCCAGCAGCCAGGAGAGGCAAACCGGGACAGGCTATGGCTACACCTTC. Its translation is CASSQERQTGTGYGYTF.

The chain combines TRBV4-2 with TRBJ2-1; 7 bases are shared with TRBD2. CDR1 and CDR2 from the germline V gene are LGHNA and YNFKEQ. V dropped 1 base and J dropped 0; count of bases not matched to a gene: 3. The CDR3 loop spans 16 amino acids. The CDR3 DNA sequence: TGTGCCAGCAGCCAAGGCGCGGGAGACTCCTACAATGAGCAGTTCTTC. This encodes CASSQGAGDSYNEQFF.

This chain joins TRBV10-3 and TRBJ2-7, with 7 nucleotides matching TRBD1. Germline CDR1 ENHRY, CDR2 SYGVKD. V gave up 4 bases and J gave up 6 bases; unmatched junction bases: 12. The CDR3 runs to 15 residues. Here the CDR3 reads CAISVGDRESGEQYF. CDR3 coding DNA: TGTGCCATCAGTGTTGGAGACAGGGAAAGTGGCGAGCAGTACTTC.

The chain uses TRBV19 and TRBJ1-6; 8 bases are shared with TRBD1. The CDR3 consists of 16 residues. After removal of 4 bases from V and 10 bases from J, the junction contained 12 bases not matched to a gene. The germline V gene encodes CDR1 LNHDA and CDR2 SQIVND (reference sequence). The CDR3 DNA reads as TGTGCCAGTAGTACCCATCAGGGGGCCGGTAGGTCACCCCTCCACTTT. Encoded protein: CASSTHQGAGRSPLHF.

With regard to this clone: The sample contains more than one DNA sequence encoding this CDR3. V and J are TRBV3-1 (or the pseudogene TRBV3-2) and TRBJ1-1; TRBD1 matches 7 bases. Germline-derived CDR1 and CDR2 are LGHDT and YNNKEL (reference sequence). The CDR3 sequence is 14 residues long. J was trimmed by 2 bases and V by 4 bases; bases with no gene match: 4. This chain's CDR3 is CASSLRTGNTEAFF. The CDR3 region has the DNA TGTGCCAGCAGCCTGCGGACAGGAAACACTGAAGCTTTCTTT.

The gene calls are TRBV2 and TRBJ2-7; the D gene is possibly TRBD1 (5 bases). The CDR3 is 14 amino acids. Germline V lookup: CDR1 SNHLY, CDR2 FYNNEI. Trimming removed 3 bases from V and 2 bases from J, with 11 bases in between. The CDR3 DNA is TGTGCCAGCAGTGACGGCAGGACAACCTACGAGCAGTACTTC. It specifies CASSDGRTTYEQYF.

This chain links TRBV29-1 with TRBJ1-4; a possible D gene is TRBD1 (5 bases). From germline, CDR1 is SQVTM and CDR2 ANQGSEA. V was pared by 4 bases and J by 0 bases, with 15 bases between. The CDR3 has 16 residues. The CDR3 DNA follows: TGCAGCGTTGTTGGGGGGACCCCTGCAACTAATGAAAAACTGTTTTTT. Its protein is CSVVGGTPATNEKLFF.

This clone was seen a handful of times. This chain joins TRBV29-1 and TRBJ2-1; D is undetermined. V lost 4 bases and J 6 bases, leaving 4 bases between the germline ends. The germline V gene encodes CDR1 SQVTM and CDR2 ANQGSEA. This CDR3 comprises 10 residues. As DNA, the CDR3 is TGCAGCGTTGTCCTCAATGAGCAGTTCTTC. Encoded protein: CSVVLNEQFF.

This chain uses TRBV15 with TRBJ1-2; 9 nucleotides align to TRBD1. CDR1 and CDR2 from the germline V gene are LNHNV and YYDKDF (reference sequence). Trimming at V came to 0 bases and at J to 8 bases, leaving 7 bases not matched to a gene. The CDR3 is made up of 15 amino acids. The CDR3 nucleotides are TGTGCCACCAGCAGAGAAGGGGACAGGGTCGGCGGCTACACCTTC. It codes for CATSREGDRVGGYTF.

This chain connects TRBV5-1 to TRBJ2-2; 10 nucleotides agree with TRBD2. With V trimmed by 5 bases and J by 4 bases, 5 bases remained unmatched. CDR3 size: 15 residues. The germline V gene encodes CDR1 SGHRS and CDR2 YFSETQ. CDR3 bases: TGCGCCAGCAGTTCTAGCGGGAGAGGCACCGGGGAGCTGTTTTTT. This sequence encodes CASSSSGRGTGELFF.

This CDR3 is CANPAAQIYEQYF. The CDR3 coding sequence is TGTGCCAACCCGGCGGCCCAGATCTACGAGCAGTACTTC. The chain carries TRBV19 and TRBJ2-7; D gene ambiguous. Trimming removed 10 bases at V and 3 bases at J, with 16 bases between. This CDR3 comprises 13 residues. Germline V CDR1 and CDR2: LNHDA, SQIVND (reference sequence).

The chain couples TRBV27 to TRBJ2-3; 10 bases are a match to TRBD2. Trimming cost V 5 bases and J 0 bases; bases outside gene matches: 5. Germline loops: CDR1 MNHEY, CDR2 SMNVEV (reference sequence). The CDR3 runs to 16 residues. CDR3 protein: CASSTRTSGSTDTQYF. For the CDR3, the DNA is TGTGCCAGCAGTACCCGGACTAGCGGAAGCACAGATACGCAGTATTTT.

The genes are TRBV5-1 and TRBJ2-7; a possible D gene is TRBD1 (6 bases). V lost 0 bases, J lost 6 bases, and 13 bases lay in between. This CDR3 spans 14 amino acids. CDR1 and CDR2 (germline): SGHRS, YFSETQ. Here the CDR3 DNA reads TGCGCCAGCAGCTTGGCCACAGGGCCGAGCGAGCAGTACTTC. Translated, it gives CASSLATGPSEQYF.

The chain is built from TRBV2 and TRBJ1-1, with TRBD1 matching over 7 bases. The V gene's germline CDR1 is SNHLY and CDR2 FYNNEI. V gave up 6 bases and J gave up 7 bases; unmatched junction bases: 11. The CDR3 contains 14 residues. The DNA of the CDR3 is TGTGCCAGCAGGGAGGCACAGGGGTCGATTGAAGCTTTCTTT. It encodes CASREAQGSIEAFF.

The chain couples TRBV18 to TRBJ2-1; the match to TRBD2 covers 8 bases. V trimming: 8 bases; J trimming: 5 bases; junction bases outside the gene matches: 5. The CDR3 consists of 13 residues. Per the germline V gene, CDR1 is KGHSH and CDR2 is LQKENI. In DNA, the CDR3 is TGTGCCAGCGTGGGACTAGGCAACAATGAGCAGTTCTTC. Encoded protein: CASVGLGNNEQFF.

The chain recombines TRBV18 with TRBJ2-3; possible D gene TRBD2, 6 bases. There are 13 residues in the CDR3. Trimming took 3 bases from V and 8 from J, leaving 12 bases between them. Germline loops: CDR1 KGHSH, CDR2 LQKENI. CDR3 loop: CASSPSSESTQYF. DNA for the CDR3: TGTGCCAGCTCACCGTCTAGCGAAAGTACGCAGTATTTT. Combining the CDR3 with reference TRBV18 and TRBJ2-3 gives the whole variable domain NAGVMQNPRHLVRRRGQEARLRCSPMKGHSHVYWYRQLPEEGLKFMVYLQKENIIDESGMPKERFSAEFPKEGPSILRIQQVVRGDSAAYFCASSPSSESTQYFGPGTRLTVL.